One and the same sample provided the 15 T cell receptor beta chains below, sequenced in a study of T cell repertoires in aging, cancer and after chemotherapy. The template was genomic DNA from peripheral blood, not RNA. Multiplex touch-down PCR with TRB-A/B primers amplified rearranged V-D-J TRB sequences. TCRdb reanalysed the multiplex PCR reads using MiXCR and keeps one entry per CDR3 protein. Found here are 4,000 to 5,500 distinct CDR3 sequences, roughly a third of them singletons; the top ten hold 14% to 15%. Material: blood. The origin of the receptors is a human donor with a blood cancer.

By its share, this clonotype is medium-sized. DNA of the CDR3: TGTGCAACGGGGGGGGATGGCTACACCTTC. This sequence encodes CATGGDGYTF. The chain carries TRBV30 and TRBJ1-2; D is possibly TRBD1 (5 bases). Looked up from germline, CDR1 is GTSNPN and CDR2 is SVGIG (reference sequence). This CDR3 has 10 residues.

By share, this clonotype counts as large. V and J are TRBV6-5 and TRBJ2-7; 10 bases are shared with TRBD1. The V gene's germline CDR1 is MNHEY and CDR2 SVGAGI. J lost 5 bases, V lost 1 base, and 5 bases had no gene match. The CDR3 runs 15 residues. The CDR3: CASSYWGQGSNEQYF. The CDR3 DNA follows: TGTGCCAGCAGTTACTGGGGACAGGGGAGCAACGAGCAGTACTTC.

CDR3 nucleotide sequence: TGTGCCAGCAGCCAAGAGGGACGACAGCCCCAGCATTTT. Translated, it gives CASSQEGRQPQHF. This chain connects TRBV6-5 to TRBJ1-5, with D perhaps matching TRBD1 (5 bases). The ends were cut back, 6 bases at V and 7 bases at J, with 13 bases in the middle. Germline assignment: CDR1 MNHEY and CDR2 SVGAGI. This CDR3 has 13 residues.

This clonotype was recorded a few times. The rearrangement joins TRBV12-3 or TRBV12-4 to TRBJ1-5; D is possibly TRBD1 (5 bases). The CDR3 sequence is 13 residues long. V shed 4 bases and J shed 9 bases, with 13 bases lying between them. CDR3 sequence: CASSSDMTRPQHF. CDR3 DNA: TGTGCCAGCAGTTCGGACATGACGCGGCCCCAGCATTTT.

V is TRBV20-1 and J is TRBJ1-1; no clear D gene. Trimming took off 3 bases at V and 11 bases at J, with 13 bases between the two ends. The CDR3 runs 11 residues. Germline loops: CDR1 DFQATT, CDR2 SNEGSKA (reference sequence). The CDR3, as DNA: TGCAGTGCTAGTCAAAAGAGTTCGGCTTTCTTT. Protein sequence: CSASQKSSAFF.

This clonotype was detected once. The V and J genes are TRBV12-3 or TRBV12-4 and TRBJ1-5; D uncertain. The CDR3 is 12 residues long. Trimming stripped 6 bases from V and 0 bases from J, with 3 bases between. The DNA for the CDR3 is TGTGCCAGCAGGAATAGCAATCAGCCCCAGCATTTT. Protein sequence: CASRNSNQPQHF.

Within the sample, this clonotype is medium-sized. The chain uses TRBV4-3 and TRBJ1-1, with a tentative D call TRBD1 (6 bases). CDR1 and CDR2 from the germline V gene are LGHNA and YSLEER. With 5 bases removed from V and 0 bases from J, the gap between germline ends came to 13 bases. The CDR3 contains 15 residues. CDR3 DNA sequence: TGCGCCAGCAGCTCAGGGGTGGGCATGAACACTGAAGCTTTCTTT. As protein: CASSSGVGMNTEAFF.

This clonotype was observed a few times. V and J are TRBV28 and TRBJ1-2; D might be TRBD1 (6 bases). V was clipped by 3 bases and J by 7 bases, with 15 bases between them. Looked up from germline, CDR1 is MDHEN and CDR2 is SYDVKM. This CDR3 comprises 14 residues. CDR3 DNA sequence: TGTGCCAGCAGTTTCGGGGGCGGATGGTTTGGCTACACCTTC. Translation: CASSFGGGWFGYTF.

The V gene is TRBV6-5, the J gene TRBJ1-6; 9 bases align to TRBD1. The CDR3 totals 16 residues. Germline V gene lookup returns CDR1 MNHEY and CDR2 SVGAGI. The V and J ends lost 6 bases and 3 bases, in that order; junction bases with no gene match: 6. CDR3 nucleotide sequence: TGTGCCAGCAGCCGGGACAGGGCTGTCTATAATTCACCCCTCCACTTT. Its translation: CASSRDRAVYNSPLHF.

The V call is TRBV6-2 or TRBV6-3, the J call TRBJ1-2; 9 nucleotides agree with TRBD1. Losses at the gene ends were 4 bases for V and 4 bases for J; bases not matched to a gene: 10. Germline V gene data show CDR1 as MNHEY and CDR2 as SVGEGT. This CDR3 spans 16 amino acids. This chain's CDR3 is CASSCDRGGQAYGYTF. CDR3 in DNA: TGTGCCAGCAGTTGCGACAGGGGGGGGCAAGCCTATGGCTACACCTTC.

The chain uses TRBV18 and TRBJ1-4; D unclear. Germline CDR1 and CDR2: KGHSH and LQKENI. Trimming took 2 bases from V and 8 from J, leaving 9 bases between them. The length of the CDR3 is 13 residues. DNA of the CDR3: TGTGCCAGCTCACCAGGACTACAGGAAAAACTGTTTTTT. Amino acids: CASSPGLQEKLFF.

The chain has TRBV10-3 and TRBJ1-1, with D unresolved. CDR1 ENHRY and CDR2 SYGVKD come from the germline V gene. V lost 10 bases to trimming and J lost 3 bases, with 15 bases between them. This CDR3 has 13 amino acids. Written as DNA, the CDR3 is TGTGCCAGTAACCGTTATACGGACACTGAAGCTTTCTTT. Translated: CASNRYTDTEAFF.

This clonotype turned up a few times. The chain carries TRBV27 and TRBJ1-5; D is unresolved. The ends were cut back, 2 bases at V and 4 bases at J, with 6 bases in the middle. In germline, CDR1 is MNHEY, CDR2 SMNVEV (reference sequence). The CDR3 is 13 residues long. The CDR3, as DNA: TGTGCCAGCAGTTTAATGGGAAATCAGCCCCAGCATTTT. Translation: CASSLMGNQPQHF.

This clonotype has just one count. The genes are TRBV20-1 and TRBJ1-2; 9 positions agree with TRBD1. The CDR3 runs to 15 residues. After removal of 4 bases from V and 6 bases from J, the junction contained 12 bases not matched to a gene. Germline CDR1 and CDR2: DFQATT and SNEGSKA (reference sequence). CDR3 protein: CSAKTGGHFEDGYTF. CDR3 in DNA: TGCAGTGCTAAGACAGGGGGTCACTTTGAGGATGGCTACACCTTC.

This clonotype was detected only a few times. The chain has TRBV4-3 and TRBJ2-7; the D gene is possibly TRBD1 (6 bases). There are 16 residues in the CDR3. The germline V and J ends were trimmed by 3 bases and 0 bases, with 15 bases remaining between them. In germline, CDR1 is LGHNA, CDR2 YSLEER. The CDR3 sequence: CASSQENRVPSYEQYF. In DNA, the CDR3 is TGCGCCAGCAGCCAGGAGAACAGGGTGCCCTCCTACGAGCAGTACTTC.